Listed here are 6 T cell receptor beta chains from one sample, sequenced in a study of CD8 T cells in Susac syndrome (dated by TCRdb to between 2017 and 2020). Library preparation was by the immunoSEQ multiplex PCR assay. RNA was extracted using the RNeasy kit, and about 0.5 to 1 ug of the RNA was reverse transcribed with random hexamers. The raw public data were reprocessed by TCRdb itself: fastp quality trimming at Q25, MiXCR clonotype calling, in-frame beta chains only. Each CDR3 protein gets just one entry, which takes the most common genes and DNA from the rows behind it. The sample includes about 110,000 distinct CDR3 sequences, with approximately 95% observed a single time. The top ten clonotypes cover around 0.38% of the sample. The specimen sequenced was CD8+ T cells from PBMCs. The receptor source for this set is a human donor with Susac syndrome.

V gene TRBV15 combines with J gene TRBJ2-7; D is uncertain. The ends were cut back, 3 bases at V and 3 bases at J, with 9 bases in the middle. Germline loops: CDR1 LNHNV, CDR2 YYDKDF (reference sequence). The CDR3 covers 13 residues. CDR3 nucleotide sequence: TGTGCCACCAGCAGGCGGTATGGCTACGAGCAGTACTTC. This gives the protein CATSRRYGYEQYF.

The V and J genes are TRBV29-1 and TRBJ2-3, with 12 bases lining up with TRBD1. Unmatched junction bases numbered 11, after V lost 2 bases and J lost 5 bases. Germline CDR1 SQVTM, CDR2 ANQGSEA. This CDR3 is built from 17 residues. The CDR3 bases are TGCAGCGTTGAAAGATCGGGACAGGGGGCGATTTTAGATACGCAGTATTTT. Protein: CSVERSGQGAILDTQYF.

The gene calls are TRBV27 and TRBJ2-7, with a weak D call TRBD1 (6 bases). V dropped 1 base and J dropped 1 base, with 8 bases sitting between them. This CDR3 contains 14 residues. CDR1 MNHEY and CDR2 SMNVEV come from the germline V gene (reference sequence). CDR3 residues: CASSLFGQSYEQYF. CDR3 in DNA: TGTGCCAGCAGTTTATTTGGACAGTCCTACGAGCAGTACTTC.

This chain links TRBV27 with TRBJ2-1, with 7 bases aligning to TRBD1. The CDR3 sequence is 14 residues long. The V and J ends lost 5 bases and 5 bases, in that order; junction bases with no gene match: 6. Germline CDR1 reads MNHEY; CDR2 reads SMNVEV (reference sequence). CDR3 residues: CASSKQGSDNEQFF. CDR3 sequence (DNA): TGTGCCAGCAGTAAACAGGGGAGTGACAATGAGCAGTTCTTC.

V is TRBV29-1 and J is TRBJ1-1; no clear D. V was cut by 2 bases and J by 10 bases, with 8 bases left in between. The length of the CDR3 is 10 residues. Germline V gene lookup returns CDR1 SQVTM and CDR2 ANQGSEA. The DNA of the CDR3 is TGCAGCGTTGAACGAGAGGTAGCTTTCTTT. It codes for CSVEREVAFF.

The gene calls are TRBV19 and TRBJ2-5; D could derive from TRBD1 or TRBD2 (6 bases each). Germline V CDR1 and CDR2: LNHDA, SQIVND (reference sequence). V was trimmed by 5 bases and J by 4 bases, leaving 11 bases between them. This CDR3 has 13 amino acids. CDR3 in amino acids: CASSGGGPETQYF. Written as DNA, the CDR3 is TGTGCCAGTAGTGGTGGGGGGCCAGAGACCCAGTACTTC.